There are many counts of the clone carrying this TCR beta chain. No antigen is known for it. Germline V gene lookup returns CDR1 SGHVS and CDR2 FQNEAQ. The CDR3 runs 15 residues. V was shortened by 1 base and J by 4 bases, with 13 bases between the two germline ends. The sample is drawn from a study of blood T cells in healthy people across ages. Overall study findings and caveats: Long-lived donors exceeded aged donors in naive CD4+ cells and diversity.

Primers used in a second PCR of about 7 to 12 cycles were a sample-barcoded 5' primer and a J-beta primer mix. In TCRdb, the 5' RACE reads were re-called with MiXCR into one record per CDR3 protein. The sample contains 450,000 to 650,000 distinct CDR3 sequences, 24% of which appear only once. The data were also submitted as part of a second study, on T cells of mothers and their children. This second study notes: The study sampled three healthy Caucasian mothers and their six children. Each child contributed 2.5 million to 3.5 million TCR beta CDR3 reads, while each mother contributed over 9.5 million.

Sample: blood. The TCR was taken from a boy under 18 in good health. The chain uses TRBV7-8 and TRBJ2-5; D might be TRBD2 (5 bases). The CDR3 protein is CASSLGVAAGETQYF. The CDR3 coding sequence is TGTGCCAGCAGCTTAGGCGTGGCGGCGGGAGAGACCCAGTACTTC.